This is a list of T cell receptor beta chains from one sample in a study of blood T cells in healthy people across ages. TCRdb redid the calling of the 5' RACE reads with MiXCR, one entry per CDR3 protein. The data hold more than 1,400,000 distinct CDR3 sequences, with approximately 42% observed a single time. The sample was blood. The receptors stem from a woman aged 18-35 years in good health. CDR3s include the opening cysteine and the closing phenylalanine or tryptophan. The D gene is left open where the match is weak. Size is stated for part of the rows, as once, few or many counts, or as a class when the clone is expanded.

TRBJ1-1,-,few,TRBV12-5,TGTGCTAGTGGACCAGGACAGTTGAACACTGAAGCTTTCTTT,CASGPGQLNTEAFF
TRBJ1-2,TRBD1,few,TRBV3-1,TGTGCCAGCAGCCCCAGGGGAGCAGGGGGCGACCTTACCTATGGCTACACCTTC,CASSPRGAGGDLTYGYTF
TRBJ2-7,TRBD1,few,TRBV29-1,TGCAGCGTGGAACCGACAGGGGTAGGCTCCTACAATGAGCAGTACTTC,CSVEPTGVGSYNEQYF
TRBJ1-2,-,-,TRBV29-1,TGCAGCGCCTTGATACGGGGAACCTATGGCTACACCTTC,CSALIRGTYGYTF
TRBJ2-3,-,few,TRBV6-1,TGTGCCAGCAGTGAGAGGTCCGGGGGCGGCACAGATACGCAGTATTTT,CASSERSGGGTDTQYF
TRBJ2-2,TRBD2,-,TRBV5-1,TGCGCCAGCAGCTACGGGACTAGCGGGGTATACACCGGGGAGCTGTTTTTT,CASSYGTSGVYTGELFF
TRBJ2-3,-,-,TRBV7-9,TGTGCCAGCAACCATTACCGACCGGGACCTCAGGCATATACGCAGTATTTT,CASNHYRPGPQAYTQYF
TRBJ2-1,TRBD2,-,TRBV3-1,TGTGCCAGCAGCGCAGAGCGGGGGGGCCTAATTGATGAGCAGTTCTTC,CASSAERGGLIDEQFF
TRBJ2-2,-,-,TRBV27,TGTGCCAGCAGCCCCGACCTTCGGGAGCTGTTTTTT,CASSPDLRELFF
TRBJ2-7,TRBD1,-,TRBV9,TGTGCCAGCGGATACGGGACAGGATCCTACGAGCAGTACTTC,CASGYGTGSYEQYF
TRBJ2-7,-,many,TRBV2,TGTGCCAGCAGTAACGGGGTGAGCGAGCAGTACTTC,CASSNGVSEQYF
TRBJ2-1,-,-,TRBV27,TGTGCCAGCATGGGACCTGGGGCCGCCTACAATGAGCAGTTCTTC,CASMGPGAAYNEQFF
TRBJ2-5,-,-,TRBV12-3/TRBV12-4,TGTGCCAGCAGTTTAGCGCTACAGACTGGGTCCCAGTACTTC,CASSLALQTGSQYF
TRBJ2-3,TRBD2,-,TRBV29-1,TGCAGCGTTGTCGGACTAGCGGGCACAGATACGCAGTATTTT,CSVVGLAGTDTQYF
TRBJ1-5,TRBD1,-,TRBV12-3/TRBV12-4,TGTGCCAGCAGCCCGGACAGGGCGAACAATCAGCCCCAGCATTTT,CASSPDRANNQPQHF
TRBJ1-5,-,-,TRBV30,TGTGCCTGGAGTGTGAGCAGGGGCGGGAATCAGCCCCAGCATTTT,CAWSVSRGGNQPQHF
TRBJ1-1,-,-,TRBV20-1,TGCAGTGCTAGAGATCCGCAGGGGCCCACTGAAGCTTTCTTT,CSARDPQGPTEAFF
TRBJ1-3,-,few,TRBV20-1,TGCAGTGCTTTCGCTTCGACAAGCCCAACTGGAAACACCATATATTTT,CSAFASTSPTGNTIYF
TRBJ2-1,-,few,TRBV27,TGTGCCAGCAGTTTATATCGCTCCGGTGAGCAGTTCTTC,CASSLYRSGEQFF
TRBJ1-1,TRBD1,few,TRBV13,TGTGCCAGCAGCTTAGGCAGGGCCAGGGGGCTTGGTGAAGCTTTCTTT,CASSLGRARGLGEAFF
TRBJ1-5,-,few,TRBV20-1,TGCAGTGCCGCTGACGCCAGGGGCGCGAGCAATCAGCCCCAGCATTTT,CSAADARGASNQPQHF
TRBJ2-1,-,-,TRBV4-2,TGTGCCAGCAGCCAAGTCGGGCAGAGCTCCTACAATGAGCAGTTCTTC,CASSQVGQSSYNEQFF
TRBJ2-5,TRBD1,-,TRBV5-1,TGCGCCAGCAGCTTCTCACAGGGGGCCGGAGAGACCCAGTACTTC,CASSFSQGAGETQYF
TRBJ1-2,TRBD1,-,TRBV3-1,TGTGCCAGCAGCCAAGATTGGACAGGGGGAAACTATGGCTACACCTTC,CASSQDWTGGNYGYTF
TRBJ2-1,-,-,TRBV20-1,TGCAGTGCTAGGAGCAGGGACGGCTACAATGAGCAGTTCTTC,CSARSRDGYNEQFF
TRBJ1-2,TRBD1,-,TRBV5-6,TGTGCCAGCAGAGAAATAGGGGGCGTTAAGTATGGCTACACCTTC,CASREIGGVKYGYTF
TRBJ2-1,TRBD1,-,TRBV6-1,TGTGCCCACAGGGACAGCTACAATGAGCAGTTCTTC,CAHRDSYNEQFF
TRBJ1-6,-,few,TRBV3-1,TGTGCCAGCAGCCAAGATGGCCGCCTGAATTCACCCCTCCACTTT,CASSQDGRLNSPLHF
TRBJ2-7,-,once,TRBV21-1,TGTGCCACCAAGGAGGATTGGCTACGGGAGCAGTACTTC,CATKEDWLREQYF
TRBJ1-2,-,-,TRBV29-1,TGCAGCGGGCGGGGTAGCCAAGACTATGGCTACACCTTC,CSGRGSQDYGYTF